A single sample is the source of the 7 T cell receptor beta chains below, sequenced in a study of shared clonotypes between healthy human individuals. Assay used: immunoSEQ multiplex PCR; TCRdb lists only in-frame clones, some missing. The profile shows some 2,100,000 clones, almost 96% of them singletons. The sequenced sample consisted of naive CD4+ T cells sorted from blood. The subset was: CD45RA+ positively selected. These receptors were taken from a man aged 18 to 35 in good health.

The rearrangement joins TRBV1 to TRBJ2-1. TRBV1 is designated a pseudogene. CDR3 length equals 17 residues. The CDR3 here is CTSSQASTGTVNNEQFF. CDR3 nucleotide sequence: TGCACCAGCAGCCAAGCCTCGACTGGAACAGTTAACAATGAGCAGTTCTTC.

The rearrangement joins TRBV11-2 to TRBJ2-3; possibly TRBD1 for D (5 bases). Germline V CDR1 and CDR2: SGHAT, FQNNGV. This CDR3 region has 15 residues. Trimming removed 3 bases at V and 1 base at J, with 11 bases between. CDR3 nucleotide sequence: TGTGCCAGCAGCTTCAGGCAGGGTCGCACAGATACGCAGTATTTT. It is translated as CASSFRQGRTDTQYF.

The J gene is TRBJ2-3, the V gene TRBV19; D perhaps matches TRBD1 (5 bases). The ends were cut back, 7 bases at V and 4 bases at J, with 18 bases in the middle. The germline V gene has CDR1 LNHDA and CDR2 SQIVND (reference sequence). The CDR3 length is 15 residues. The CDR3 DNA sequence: TGTGCCAGTAAAAGGGGTGAAGGATCGGCAGATACGCAGTATTTT. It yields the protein CASKRGEGSADTQYF.

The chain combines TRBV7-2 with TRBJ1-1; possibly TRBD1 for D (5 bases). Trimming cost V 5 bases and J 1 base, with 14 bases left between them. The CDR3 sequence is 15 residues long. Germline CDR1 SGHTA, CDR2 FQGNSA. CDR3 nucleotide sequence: TGTGCCAGCAGCCTCGACTGGGGGGGGAACACTGAAGCTTTCTTT. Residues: CASSLDWGGNTEAFF.

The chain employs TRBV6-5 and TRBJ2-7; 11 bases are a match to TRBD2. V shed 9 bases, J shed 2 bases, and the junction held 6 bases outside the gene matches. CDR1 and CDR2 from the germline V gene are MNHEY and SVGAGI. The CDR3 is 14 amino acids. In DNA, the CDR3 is TGTGCCAGTCGTAGCGGGAGGGTCCCCTACGAGCAGTACTTC. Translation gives CASRSGRVPYEQYF.

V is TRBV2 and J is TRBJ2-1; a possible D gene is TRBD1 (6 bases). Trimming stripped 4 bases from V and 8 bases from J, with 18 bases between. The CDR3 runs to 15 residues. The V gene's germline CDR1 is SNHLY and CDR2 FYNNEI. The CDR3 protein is CASSGQGYRIDEQFF. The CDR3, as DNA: TGTGCCAGCAGTGGTCAGGGGTACCGTATAGATGAGCAGTTCTTC.

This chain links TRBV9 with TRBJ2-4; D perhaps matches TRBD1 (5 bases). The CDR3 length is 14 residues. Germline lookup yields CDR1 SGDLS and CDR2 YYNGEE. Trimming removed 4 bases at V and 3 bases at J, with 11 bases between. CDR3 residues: CASSPGQNKNIQYF. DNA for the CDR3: TGTGCCAGCAGCCCAGGACAAAACAAAAACATTCAGTACTTC.